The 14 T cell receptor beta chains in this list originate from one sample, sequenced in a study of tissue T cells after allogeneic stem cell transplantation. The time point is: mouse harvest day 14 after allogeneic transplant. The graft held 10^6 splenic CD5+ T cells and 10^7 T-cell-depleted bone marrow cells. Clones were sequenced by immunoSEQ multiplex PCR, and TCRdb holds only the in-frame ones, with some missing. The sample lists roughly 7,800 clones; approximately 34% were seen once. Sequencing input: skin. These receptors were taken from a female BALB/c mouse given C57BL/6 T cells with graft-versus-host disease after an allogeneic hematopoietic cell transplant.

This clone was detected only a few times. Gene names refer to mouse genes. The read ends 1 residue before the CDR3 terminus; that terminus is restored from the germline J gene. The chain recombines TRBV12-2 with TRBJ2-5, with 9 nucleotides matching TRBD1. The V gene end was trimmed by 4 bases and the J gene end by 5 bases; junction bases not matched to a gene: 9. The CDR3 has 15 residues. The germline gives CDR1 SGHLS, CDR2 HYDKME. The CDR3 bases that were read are TGTGCCAGCTCGCAGGACAGGGGAGGACCAGACACCCAGTAC. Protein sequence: CASSQDRGGPDTQY. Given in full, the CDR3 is CASSQDRGGPDTQYF.

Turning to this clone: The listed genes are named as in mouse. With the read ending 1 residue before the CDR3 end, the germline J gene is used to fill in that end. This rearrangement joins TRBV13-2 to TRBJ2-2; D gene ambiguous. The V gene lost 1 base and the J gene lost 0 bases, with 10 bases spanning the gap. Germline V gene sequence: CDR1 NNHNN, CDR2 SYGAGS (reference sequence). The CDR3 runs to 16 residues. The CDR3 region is CASGDLRRANTGQLYF. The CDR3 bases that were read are TGTGCCAGCGGTGATCTTCGACGGGCAAACACCGGGCAGCTCTAC.

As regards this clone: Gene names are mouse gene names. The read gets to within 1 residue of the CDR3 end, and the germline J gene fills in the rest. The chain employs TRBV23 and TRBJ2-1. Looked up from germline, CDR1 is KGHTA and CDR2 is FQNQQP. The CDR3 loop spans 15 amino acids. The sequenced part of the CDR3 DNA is TGCTCCAGCAGTCAATCTTGGGGCAACTATGCTGAGCAGTTC. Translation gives CSSSQSWGNYAEQF. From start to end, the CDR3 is CSSSQSWGNYAEQFF.

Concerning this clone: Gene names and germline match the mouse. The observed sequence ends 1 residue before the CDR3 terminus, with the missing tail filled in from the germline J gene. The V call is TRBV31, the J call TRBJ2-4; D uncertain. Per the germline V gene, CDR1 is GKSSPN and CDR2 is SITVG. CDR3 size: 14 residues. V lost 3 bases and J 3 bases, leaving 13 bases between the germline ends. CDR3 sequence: CAWSPPGGQNTLYF. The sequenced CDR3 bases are TGTGCCTGGAGCCCTCCGGGAGGACAAAACACCTTGTAC.

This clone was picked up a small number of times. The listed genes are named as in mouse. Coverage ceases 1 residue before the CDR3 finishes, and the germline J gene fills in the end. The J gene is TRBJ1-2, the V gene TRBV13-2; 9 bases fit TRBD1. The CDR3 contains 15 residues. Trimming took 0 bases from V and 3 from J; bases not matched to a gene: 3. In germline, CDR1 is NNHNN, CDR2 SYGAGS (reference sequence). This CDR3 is CASGDDRGLDSDYTF. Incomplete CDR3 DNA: TGTGCCAGCGGTGATGACAGGGGGCTCGACTCCGACTACACC.

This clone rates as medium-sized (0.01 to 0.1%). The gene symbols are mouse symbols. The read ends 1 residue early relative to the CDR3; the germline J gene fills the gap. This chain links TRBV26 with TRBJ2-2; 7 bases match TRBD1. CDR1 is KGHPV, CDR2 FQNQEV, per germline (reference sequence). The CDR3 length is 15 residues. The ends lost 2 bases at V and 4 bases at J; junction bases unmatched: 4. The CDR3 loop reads CASSLDRAFTGQLYF. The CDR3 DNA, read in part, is TGTGCCAGCAGTCTGGACAGGGCGTTCACCGGGCAGCTCTAC.

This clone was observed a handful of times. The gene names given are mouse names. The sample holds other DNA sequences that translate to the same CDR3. Incomplete CDR3 DNA: TGTGCCAGCAGTCTGTCGGGGGGAACAGAAGTCTTC. Its translation: CASSLSGGTEVF. In full, the CDR3 is CASSLSGGTEVFF. This chain connects TRBV26 to TRBJ1-1; the D gene is possibly TRBD1 (5 bases). The read terminates 1 residue ahead of where the CDR3 ends, so the germline J gene completes it. V was clipped by 0 bases and J by 5 bases, with 7 bases between them. From germline, CDR1 is KGHPV and CDR2 FQNQEV (reference sequence). This CDR3 comprises 13 residues. The full variable domain, with the rest looked up from reference TRBV26 and TRBJ1-1, is NSKVIQTPRYLVKGQGQKAKMRCIPEKGHPVVFWYQQNKNNEFKFLINFQNQEVLQQIDMTEKRFSAECPSNSPCSLEIQSSEAGDSALYLCASSLSGGTEVFFGKGTRLTVV.

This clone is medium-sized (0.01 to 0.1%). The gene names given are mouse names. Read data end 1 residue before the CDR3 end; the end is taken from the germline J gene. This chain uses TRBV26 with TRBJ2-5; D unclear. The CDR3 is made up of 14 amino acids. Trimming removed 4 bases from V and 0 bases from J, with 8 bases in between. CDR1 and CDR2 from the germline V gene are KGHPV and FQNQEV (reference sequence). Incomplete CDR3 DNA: TGTGCCAGCAGTCCGACATATAACCAAGACACCCAGTAC. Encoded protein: CASSPTYNQDTQY. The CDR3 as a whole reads CASSPTYNQDTQYF. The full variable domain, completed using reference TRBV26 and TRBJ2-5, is NSKVIQTPRYLVKGQGQKAKMRCIPEKGHPVVFWYQQNKNNEFKFLINFQNQEVLQQIDMTEKRFSAECPSNSPCSLEIQSSEAGDSALYLCASSPTYNQDTQYFGPGTRLLVL.

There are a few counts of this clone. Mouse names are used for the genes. The CDR3 reads CASSLRDRAYEQYF. The part of the CDR3 DNA that was read is TGTGCCAGCTCTCTCCGGGACAGGGCCTATGAACAGTAC. The genes are TRBV12-2 and TRBJ2-7; TRBD1 matches 9 bases. Read data end 1 residue before the CDR3 end; the end is taken from the germline J gene. Trimming cost V 0 bases and J 2 bases; bases outside gene matches: 1. Germline assignment: CDR1 SGHLS and CDR2 HYDKME. This CDR3 comprises 14 residues.

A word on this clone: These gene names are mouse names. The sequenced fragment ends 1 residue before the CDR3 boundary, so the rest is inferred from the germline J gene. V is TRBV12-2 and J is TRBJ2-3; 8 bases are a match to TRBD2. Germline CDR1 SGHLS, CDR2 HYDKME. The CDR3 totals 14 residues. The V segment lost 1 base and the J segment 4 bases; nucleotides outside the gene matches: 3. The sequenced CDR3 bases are TGTGCCAGCTCTCTAGGGGGGGGCTCAGAAACGCTGTAT. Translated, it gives CASSLGGGSETLY. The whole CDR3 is CASSLGGGSETLYF.

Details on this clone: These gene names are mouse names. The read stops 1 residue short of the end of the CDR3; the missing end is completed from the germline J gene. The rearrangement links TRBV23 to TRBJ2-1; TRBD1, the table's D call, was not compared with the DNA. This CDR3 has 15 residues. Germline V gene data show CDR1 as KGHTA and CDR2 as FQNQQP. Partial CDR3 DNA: TGCTCCAGCAGCCCCGGGACAGGGGTAAATGCTGAGCAGTTC. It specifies CSSSPGTGVNAEQF. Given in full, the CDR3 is CSSSPGTGVNAEQFF.

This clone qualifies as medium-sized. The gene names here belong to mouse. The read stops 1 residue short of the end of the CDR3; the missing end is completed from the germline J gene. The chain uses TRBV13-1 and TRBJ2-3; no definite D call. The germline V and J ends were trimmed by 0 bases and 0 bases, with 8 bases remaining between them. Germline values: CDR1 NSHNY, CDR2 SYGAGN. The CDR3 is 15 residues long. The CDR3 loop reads CASSDGRESAETLYF. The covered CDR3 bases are TGTGCCAGCAGTGATGGGAGGGAAAGTGCAGAAACGCTGTAT.

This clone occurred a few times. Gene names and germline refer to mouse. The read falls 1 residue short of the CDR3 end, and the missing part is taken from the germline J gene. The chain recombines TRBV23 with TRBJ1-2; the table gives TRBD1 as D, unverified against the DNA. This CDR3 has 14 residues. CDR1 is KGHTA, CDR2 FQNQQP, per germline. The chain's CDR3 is CSSSQYRRNSDYTF. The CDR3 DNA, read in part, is TGCTCCAGCAGTCAATACAGGCGGAACTCCGACTACACC.

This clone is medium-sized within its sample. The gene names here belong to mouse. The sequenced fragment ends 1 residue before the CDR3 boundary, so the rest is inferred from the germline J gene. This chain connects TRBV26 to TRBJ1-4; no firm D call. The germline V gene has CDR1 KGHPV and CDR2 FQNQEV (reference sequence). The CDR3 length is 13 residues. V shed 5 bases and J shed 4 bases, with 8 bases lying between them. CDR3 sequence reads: CASSSGFNERLFF. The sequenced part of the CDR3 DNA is TGTGCCAGCAGTTCCGGGTTCAACGAAAGATTATTT.